The rows below give T cell receptor beta chains drawn from one sample of a study of cytomegalovirus exposure and HLA in healthy donors. Clones were sequenced by immunoSEQ multiplex PCR, and TCRdb holds only the in-frame ones, with some missing. This sample has 65,000 to 95,000 clones, with just under 80% found just once. The sequenced material came from PBMCs. These receptors were collected from a male donor in good health and CMV-seropositive. Both conserved end residues are part of each CDR3. The order of the fields is J gene, V gene, D gene, CDR3 protein. The D gene is left open where the match is weak.

j_call: TRBJ2-1
v_call: TRBV6-6
d_call: .
cdr3_aa: CASSYSTVAGRFF

j_call: TRBJ2-2
v_call: TRBV6-1
d_call: TRBD1
cdr3_aa: CASSGGTDTGELFF

j_call: TRBJ2-7
v_call: TRBV4-2
d_call: TRBD2
cdr3_aa: CASSQAETSGYEQYF

j_call: TRBJ2-1
v_call: TRBV7-9
d_call: .
cdr3_aa: CASSQTRSPTDNEQFF

j_call: TRBJ1-1
v_call: TRBV28
d_call: TRBD1
cdr3_aa: CASSSQGRKNTEAFF

j_call: TRBJ2-7
v_call: TRBV9
d_call: TRBD2
cdr3_aa: CASSVIGSPGAGEQYF

j_call: TRBJ1-1
v_call: TRBV2
d_call: TRBD1
cdr3_aa: CATAGTGLPGTEAFF

j_call: TRBJ2-7
v_call: TRBV6-6
d_call: TRBD2
cdr3_aa: CASRDRTSGSFYEQYF

j_call: TRBJ1-2
v_call: TRBV2
d_call: .
cdr3_aa: CASRAREGLSLDGYTF

j_call: TRBJ2-3
v_call: TRBV28
d_call: .
cdr3_aa: CASSSGERDTDTQYF

j_call: TRBJ1-5
v_call: TRBV28
d_call: .
cdr3_aa: CASSSQGLSNQPQHF

j_call: TRBJ2-3
v_call: TRBV9
d_call: .
cdr3_aa: CASSPSPGDTQYF

j_call: TRBJ2-2
v_call: TRBV28
d_call: .
cdr3_aa: CASRPPPLGTGELFF

j_call: TRBJ2-4
v_call: TRBV6-5
d_call: .
cdr3_aa: CASSKLVLKNIQYF

j_call: TRBJ1-5
v_call: TRBV28
d_call: TRBD1
cdr3_aa: CASSIPGQGHQPQHF

j_call: TRBJ1-2
v_call: TRBV2
d_call: .
cdr3_aa: CASKAGDGYTF

j_call: TRBJ2-3
v_call: TRBV10-3
d_call: TRBD2
cdr3_aa: CASLLAGVKDTQYF

j_call: TRBJ2-2
v_call: TRBV5-4
d_call: .
cdr3_aa: CASSLAAGPNTGELFF